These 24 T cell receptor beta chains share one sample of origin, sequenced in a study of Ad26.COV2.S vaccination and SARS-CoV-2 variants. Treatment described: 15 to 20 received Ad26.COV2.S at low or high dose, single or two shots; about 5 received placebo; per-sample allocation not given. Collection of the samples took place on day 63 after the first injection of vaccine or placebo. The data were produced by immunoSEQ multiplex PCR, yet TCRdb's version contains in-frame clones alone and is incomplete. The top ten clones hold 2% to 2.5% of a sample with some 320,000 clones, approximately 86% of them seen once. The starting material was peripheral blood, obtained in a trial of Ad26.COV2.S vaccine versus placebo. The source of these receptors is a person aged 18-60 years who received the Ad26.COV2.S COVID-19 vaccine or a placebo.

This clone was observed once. CDR3 in amino acids: CASSPTAGTDTQYF. CDR3 DNA sequence: TGTGCCAGCTCACCCACCGCGGGGACAGATACGCAGTATTTT. The chain links TRBV18 to TRBJ2-3; TRBD2 is a possible D gene (6 bases). The germline V gene has CDR1 KGHSH and CDR2 LQKENI. Trimming took 3 bases from V and 3 from J, leaving 10 bases between them. This CDR3 region has 14 residues. Variable domain in full (rest from reference TRBV18 and TRBJ2-3): NAGVMQNPRHLVRRRGQEARLRCSPMKGHSHVYWYRQLPEEGLKFMVYLQKENIIDESGMPKERFSAEFPKEGPSILRIQQVVRGDSAAYFCASSPTAGTDTQYFGPGTRLTVL.

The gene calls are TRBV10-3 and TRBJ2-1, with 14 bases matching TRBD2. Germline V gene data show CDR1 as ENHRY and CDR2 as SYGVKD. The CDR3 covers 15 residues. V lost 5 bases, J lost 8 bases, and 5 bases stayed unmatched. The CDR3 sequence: CAISSGTSGGDEQFF. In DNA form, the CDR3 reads TGTGCCATCAGTTCCGGGACTAGCGGGGGTGATGAGCAGTTCTTC.

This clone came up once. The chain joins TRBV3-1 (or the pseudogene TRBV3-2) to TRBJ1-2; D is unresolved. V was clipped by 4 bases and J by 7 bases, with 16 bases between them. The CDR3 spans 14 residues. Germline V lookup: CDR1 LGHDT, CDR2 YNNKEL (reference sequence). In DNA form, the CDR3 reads TGTGCCAGCAGCCCCTCTCGGGCCCCCATTGGCTACACCTTC. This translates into CASSPSRAPIGYTF.

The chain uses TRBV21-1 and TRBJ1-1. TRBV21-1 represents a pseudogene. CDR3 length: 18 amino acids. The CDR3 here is CASSSGPFEPDMNTEAFF. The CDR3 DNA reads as TGTGCCAGCAGCAGCGGACCTTTCGAGCCTGACATGAACACTGAAGCTTTCTTT.

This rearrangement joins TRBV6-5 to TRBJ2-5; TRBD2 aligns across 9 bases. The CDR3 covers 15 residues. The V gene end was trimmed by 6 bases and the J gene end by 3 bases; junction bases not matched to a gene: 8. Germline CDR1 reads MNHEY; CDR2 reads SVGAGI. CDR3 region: CASREGLAIKETQYF. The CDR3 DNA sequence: TGTGCCAGCAGGGAGGGACTAGCTATTAAAGAGACCCAGTACTTC.

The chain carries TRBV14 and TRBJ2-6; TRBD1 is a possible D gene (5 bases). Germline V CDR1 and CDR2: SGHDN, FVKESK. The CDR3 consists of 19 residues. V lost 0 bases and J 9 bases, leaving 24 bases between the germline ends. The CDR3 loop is CASSQDLQGQGKSSNVLTF. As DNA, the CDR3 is TGTGCCAGCAGCCAAGATCTTCAAGGGCAGGGAAAAAGTAGCAACGTCCTGACTTTC.

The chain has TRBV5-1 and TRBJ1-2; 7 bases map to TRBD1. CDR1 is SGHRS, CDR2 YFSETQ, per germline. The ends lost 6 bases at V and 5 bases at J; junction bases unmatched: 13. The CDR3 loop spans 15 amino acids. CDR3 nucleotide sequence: TGCGCCAGCACCTATGGGGGACAGATACTTTATGGCTACACCTTC. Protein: CASTYGGQILYGYTF.

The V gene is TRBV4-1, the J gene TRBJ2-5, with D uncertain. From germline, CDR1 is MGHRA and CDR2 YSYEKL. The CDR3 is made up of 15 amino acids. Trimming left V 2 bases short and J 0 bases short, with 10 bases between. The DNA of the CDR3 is TGCGCCAGCAGCCAAACCGACCGGTACCAAGAGACCCAGTACTTC. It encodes CASSQTDRYQETQYF.

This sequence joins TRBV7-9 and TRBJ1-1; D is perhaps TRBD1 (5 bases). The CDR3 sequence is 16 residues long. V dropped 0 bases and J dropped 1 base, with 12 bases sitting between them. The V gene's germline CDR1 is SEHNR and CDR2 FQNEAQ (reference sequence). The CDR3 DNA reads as TGTGCCAGCAGCTTAGCGCGGGCAGGGTCGAACACTGAAGCTTTCTTT. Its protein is CASSLARAGSNTEAFF.

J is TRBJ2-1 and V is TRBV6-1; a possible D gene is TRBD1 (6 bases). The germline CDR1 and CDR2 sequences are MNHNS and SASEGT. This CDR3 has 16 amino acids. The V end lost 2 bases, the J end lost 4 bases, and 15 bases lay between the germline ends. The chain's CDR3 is CASSEFGRGKYNEQFF. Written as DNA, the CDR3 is TGTGCCAGCAGTGAATTCGGCAGGGGAAAATACAATGAGCAGTTCTTC.

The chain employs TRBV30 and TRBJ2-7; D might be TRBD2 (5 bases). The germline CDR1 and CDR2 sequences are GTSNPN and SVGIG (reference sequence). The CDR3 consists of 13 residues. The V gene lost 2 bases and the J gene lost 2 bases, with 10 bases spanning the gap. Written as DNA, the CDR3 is TGTGCCTGGAGTCGGGAATGGACCTACGAGCAGTACTTC. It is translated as CAWSREWTYEQYF. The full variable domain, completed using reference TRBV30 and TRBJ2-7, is SQTIHQWPATLVQPVGSPLSLECTVEGTSNPNLYWYRQAAGRGLQLLFYSVGIGQISSEVPQNLSASRPQDRQFILSSKKLLLSDSGFYLCAWSREWTYEQYFGPGTRLTVT.

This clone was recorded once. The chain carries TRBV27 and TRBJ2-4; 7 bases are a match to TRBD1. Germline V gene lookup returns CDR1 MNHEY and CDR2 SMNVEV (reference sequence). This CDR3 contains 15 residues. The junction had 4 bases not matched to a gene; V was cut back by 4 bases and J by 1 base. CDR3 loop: CASSYGGQAKNIQYF. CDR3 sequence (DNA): TGTGCCAGCAGTTATGGGGGACAGGCCAAAAACATTCAGTACTTC.

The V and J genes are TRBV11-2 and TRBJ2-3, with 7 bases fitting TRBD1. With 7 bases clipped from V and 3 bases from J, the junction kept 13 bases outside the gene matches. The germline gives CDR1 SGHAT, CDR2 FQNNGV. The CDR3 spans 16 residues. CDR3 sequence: CASNPTRGLSTDTQYF. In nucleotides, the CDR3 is TGTGCCAGCAATCCCACAAGGGGGCTATCGACAGATACGCAGTATTTT.

The CDR3 reads CASSFRTGGLGANVLTF. The CDR3 nucleotides are TGTGCCAGCAGCTTCCGGACAGGGGGCTTGGGGGCCAACGTCCTGACTTTC. The V call is TRBV5-8, the J call TRBJ2-6; 11 bases align to TRBD1. The J segment lost 4 bases and the V segment lost 2 bases, leaving 5 bases of the junction unmatched. The CDR3 loop spans 17 amino acids. From germline, CDR1 is SGHTS and CDR2 YDEGEE.

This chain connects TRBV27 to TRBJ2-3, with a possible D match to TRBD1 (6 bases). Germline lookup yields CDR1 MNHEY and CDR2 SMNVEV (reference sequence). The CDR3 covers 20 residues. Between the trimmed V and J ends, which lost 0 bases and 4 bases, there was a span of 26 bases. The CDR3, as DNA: TGTGCCAGCAGTTTATCGTTTAGGGAAAGGGGTACAGGGATGGCAGATACGCAGTATTTT. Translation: CASSLSFRERGTGMADTQYF.

Here the CDR3 reads CASSPASGGNEQFF. The CDR3 region has the DNA TGCGCCAGCAGCCCCGCCAGCGGGGGCAATGAGCAGTTCTTC. This chain uses TRBV4-1 with TRBJ2-1; 8 bases agree with TRBD2. With V trimmed by 4 bases and J by 6 bases, 5 bases remained unmatched. The length of the CDR3 is 14 residues. Germline CDR1 reads MGHRA; CDR2 reads YSYEKL.

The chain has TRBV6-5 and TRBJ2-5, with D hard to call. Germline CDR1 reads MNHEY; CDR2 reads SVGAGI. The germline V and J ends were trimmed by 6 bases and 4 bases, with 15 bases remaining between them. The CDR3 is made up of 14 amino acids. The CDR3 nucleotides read TGTGCCAGCAGCAAACTGATTTTAGGAGAGACCCAGTACTTC. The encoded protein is CASSKLILGETQYF.

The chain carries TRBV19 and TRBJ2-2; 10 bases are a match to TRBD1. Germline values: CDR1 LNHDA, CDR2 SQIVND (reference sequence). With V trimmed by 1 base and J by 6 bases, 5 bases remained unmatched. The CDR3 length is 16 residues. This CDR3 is CASSIVGTGVAGELFF. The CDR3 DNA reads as TGTGCCAGTAGTATAGTTGGGACAGGGGTGGCCGGGGAGCTGTTTTTT.

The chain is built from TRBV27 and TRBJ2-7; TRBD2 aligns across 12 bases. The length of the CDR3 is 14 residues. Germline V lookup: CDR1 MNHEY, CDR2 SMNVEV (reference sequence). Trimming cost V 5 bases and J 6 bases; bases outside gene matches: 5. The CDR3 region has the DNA TGTGCCAGCAGTCTAGCGGGGGGGCCGGGCGAGCAGTACTTC. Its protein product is CASSLAGGPGEQYF.

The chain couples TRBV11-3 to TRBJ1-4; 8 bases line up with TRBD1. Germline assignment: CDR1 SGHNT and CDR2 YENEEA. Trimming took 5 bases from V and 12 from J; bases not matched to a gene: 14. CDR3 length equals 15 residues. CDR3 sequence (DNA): TGTGCCAGCAGCCTAACAGGGGGAGCACAAAGGGAACTGTTTTTT. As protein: CASSLTGGAQRELFF.

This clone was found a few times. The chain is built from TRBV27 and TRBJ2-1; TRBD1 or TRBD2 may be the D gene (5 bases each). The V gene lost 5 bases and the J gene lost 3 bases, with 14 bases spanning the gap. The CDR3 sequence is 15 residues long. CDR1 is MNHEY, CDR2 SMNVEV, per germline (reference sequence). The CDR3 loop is CASSRDRVLYNEQFF. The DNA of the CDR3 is TGTGCCAGCAGTCGGGACCGGGTCCTCTACAATGAGCAGTTCTTC.

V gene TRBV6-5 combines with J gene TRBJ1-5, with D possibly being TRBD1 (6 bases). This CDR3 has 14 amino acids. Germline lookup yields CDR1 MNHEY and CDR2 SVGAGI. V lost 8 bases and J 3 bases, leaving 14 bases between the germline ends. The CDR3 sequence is CASDEGVLNQPQHF. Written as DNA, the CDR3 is TGTGCCAGCGACGAGGGGGTCCTCAATCAGCCCCAGCATTTT.

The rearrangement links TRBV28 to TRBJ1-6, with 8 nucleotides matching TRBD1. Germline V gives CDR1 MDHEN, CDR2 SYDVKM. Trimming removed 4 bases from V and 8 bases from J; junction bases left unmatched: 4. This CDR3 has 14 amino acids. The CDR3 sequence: CASSSGTGHSPLHF. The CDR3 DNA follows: TGTGCCAGCAGTTCCGGGACAGGCCATTCACCCCTCCACTTT. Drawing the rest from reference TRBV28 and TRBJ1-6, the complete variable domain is DVKVTQSSRYLVKRTGEKVFLECVQDMDHENMFWYRQDPGLGLRLIYFSYDVKMKEKGDIPEGYSVSREKKERFSLILESASTNQTSMYLCASSSGTGHSPLHFGNGTRLTVT.

CDR3 amino acids: CATSDGGFTDTQYF. CDR3 coding DNA: TGTGCCACCAGTGATGGCGGATTCACAGATACGCAGTATTTT. V gene TRBV24-1 combines with J gene TRBJ2-3; no reliable D call. Germline V gene sequence: CDR1 KGHDR, CDR2 SFDVKD. V lost 3 bases and J 2 bases, leaving 8 bases between the germline ends. The CDR3 runs 14 residues.